This T cell receptor (beta chain) was sequenced during a study of shared clonotypes between healthy human individuals (dated by TCRdb to 2020 to 2021). Notes on the research overall: The cohort comprised two women and a few men aged 18 to 49 years. Leukapheresis yielded between about 0.9 and 9 billion PBMCs per donor. To estimate repertoire size and how much clonotypes are shared between individuals, the study performed deep sequencing of blood TCR repertoires from a few healthy adults. For each donor, CD4 naive and CD4 memory were each run on three plates, CD8 naive on two plates, and CD8 memory on one plate. To increase sequencing depth and limit assay-specific biases, different laboratories used diverse techniques to prepare libraries and sequence TCR repertoires.

Using the deep immunoSEQ assay, multiplex PCR amplified TCR CDR3 regions from genomic DNA. For each cell subset, the extracted genomic DNA was distributed evenly across all wells of several immunoSEQ 96-well plates, and each plate served as one replicate. For sorted subsets, about 220 ng of genomic DNA, equivalent to 25,000 to 35,000 T cell genomes, went into each replicate PCR. Purified libraries were quantified with a Qubit 3.0 fluorometer, sized on a Bioanalyzer 2100, and re-quantified with the KAPA Library Quantification kit. A separate single-read 150-cycle Illumina NextSeq 550 flow cell was used to sequence each immunoSEQ 96-well plate. Under the source paper's analysis protocol: Because the immunoSEQ output held only junctional sequences and lacked quality scores, the filtering could not match the filtering applied to full-length reads. Sequences were annotated with PyIR, a Python wrapper for IgBLAST v1.9, and V/J genes and CDR3 were assigned using IMGT germline references. Reads were removed for weak V/J assignments (E-value above 1e-6), missing CDR3, stop codons, out-of-frame junctions, or ambiguous translated residues. V3J clonotypes were defined by identical inferred V gene, J gene, and CDR3 amino acid sequence. To compute the percentage overlap between repertoires, the number of shared unique clonotypes was divided by the size of the smaller repertoire. Three approaches were used to assess repertoire richness: RTK rarefaction, the Chao1 estimator, and Recon v2.1 estimates of unobserved clonotypes. Generation probabilities for all TCRbeta clonotypes obtained by the gDNA method from several donors were computed using OLGA. TCRdb took this table from immuneACCESS and kept in-frame rearrangements with V and J called. Such tables lack part of the clones; where checked against another copy, unresolved V genes explain under half of the gap, and the rest is unexplained. That table furnishes V, J and clone size, whereas the DNA furnished D and trimming. This sample lists more than 2 million clones; about 95% were detected once. About 1.1% of the sample is in the top ten clones.

Broad study findings and their caveats: Sharing across a few donors was observed for about 5% of naive CD4, 3% to 3.5% of naive CD8, 2.3% of memory CD4, and roughly 0.43% of memory CD8 clonotypes. Based on pairwise subsampling, the degree of clonotype sharing among donors was expected to be affected by sequencing depth. Estimated clonotype richness was generally larger for naive than for memory subsets. Sampling was restricted to blood, and TCR repertoires in tissue are likely to differ from TCR repertoires in blood. Even with the large sequencing depth, rarefaction of the sorted-subset datasets indicated that sequencing was incomplete. Higher generation probabilities were observed for clonotypes shared by all four sorted-subset donors than for non-shared clonotypes. Because the study included only a small number of donors, the genetic and exposure-history diversity represented was limited.

Looking up the germline V gene (reference sequence) yields CDR1 SSHAT and CDR2 FNYEAQ. Including the terminal cysteine and phenylalanine, the CDR3 comprises 18 residues. Only the CDR3 DNA is retained, 54 bases long and in frame from the first base. CD8 naive samples consisted of CD45RO-negative cells that were positively selected for CCR7, yielding a CD45RA+CCR7+ population without TemRA cells. Healthy HIV-negative adults with no recently reported acute infections or vaccinations were included as donors. Only Caucasian adults living in Nashville, Tennessee, USA were represented among the donors. After blood collection by leukapheresis, PBMCs were isolated using Ficoll-Histopaque density gradient centrifugation and then cryopreserved in the vapor phase of liquid nitrogen. Purity and quantity of every magnetically sorted T cell population were checked by analytical flow cytometry. Each sorted fraction had its genomic DNA isolated and then quantified by UV absorbance on a Nanodrop 2000c.

Turning to this clone: Its antigen is not yet known. The junction departs from the called germline gene at one end, perhaps through a read error.

In this chain, TRBV7-7 is recombined with TRBJ2-7; TRBD2 matches 10 bases in the middle. The sequencing sample was made of naive CD8+ T cells sorted from blood. This specimen's cell subset or site label, interpreted: CD45RA+CCR7+. The clonotype was recovered from a young man in good health. Here is the DNA: TGTGCTAGCAGCTTGAGGGTCGGGAGCGGGGGGGGCAACTACGAGCAGTACTTC. It encodes CASSLRVGSGGGNYEQYF. Where the CDR3 stops, the reference TRBV7-7 and TRBJ2-7 genes take over; the full variable domain is GAGVSQSPRYKVTKRGQDVTLRCDPISSHATLYWYQQALGQGPEFLTYFNYEAQPDKSGLPSDRFSAERPEGSISTLTIQRTEQRDSAMYRCASSLRVGSGGGNYEQYFGPGTRLTVT.